Below, 30 T cell receptor beta chains from the same sample are listed, as sequenced in a study of CD8 T cells in ankylosing spondylitis. TCRdb fed the 5' RACE reads into MiXCR, producing one record per CDR3 protein. The sample lists under 300,000 distinct CDR3 sequences, over 9.5% occurring once. The specimen sequenced was blood, either unsorted or a sorted T cell fraction (not recorded which). Receptors were obtained from a male donor with ankylosing spondylitis or in good health (not recorded which).

The V gene is TRBV30, the J gene TRBJ2-1; 9 positions agree with TRBD2. The CDR3 length is 14 residues. The germline gives CDR1 GTSNPN, CDR2 SVGIG (reference sequence). V lost 3 bases, J lost 2 bases, and 2 bases stayed unmatched. This CDR3 reads CAWSVAGAYNEQFF. The CDR3, as DNA: TGTGCCTGGAGCGTAGCGGGGGCCTACAATGAGCAGTTCTTC.

This clonotype was counted many times. The rearrangement joins TRBV5-1 to TRBJ2-2; D might be TRBD2 (5 bases). The germline V gene has CDR1 SGHRS and CDR2 YFSETQ. The V end was cut by 0 bases, the J end by 4 bases, with 10 bases between. This CDR3 is 15 amino acids long. CDR3 sequence: CASSLELAITGELFF. The CDR3 region has the DNA TGCGCCAGCAGCTTGGAGCTAGCTATCACCGGGGAGCTGTTTTTT.

In this sample, this clonotype turned up a few times. J is TRBJ1-1 and V is TRBV29-1; D gene unclear. The germline V and J ends were trimmed by 7 bases and 2 bases, with 11 bases remaining between them. The CDR3 totals 12 residues. The V gene's germline CDR1 is SQVTM and CDR2 ANQGSEA. CDR3 in DNA: TGCAGCGACAGACGGCCCAACACTGAAGCTTTCTTT. The encoded protein is CSDRRPNTEAFF.

This clonotype was seen repeatedly, ten times or more. The chain links TRBV5-1 to TRBJ1-2; weak D call: TRBD1 (5 bases). Trimming removed 0 bases at V and 2 bases at J, with 11 bases between. CDR1 and CDR2 from the germline V gene are SGHRS and YFSETQ. This CDR3 has 15 amino acids. The DNA for the CDR3 is TGCGCCAGCAGCTTGGCCATGGGGCGAAACTATGGCTACACCTTC. The encoded protein is CASSLAMGRNYGYTF.

Only a few counts were recorded for this clonotype. The V call is TRBV30, the J call TRBJ1-1; D might be TRBD1 (5 bases). V dropped 3 bases and J dropped 1 base, with 9 bases sitting between them. The CDR3 is 13 amino acids. Germline V gene sequence: CDR1 GTSNPN, CDR2 SVGIG (reference sequence). CDR3 loop: CAWSDTGNTEAFF. CDR3 sequence (DNA): TGTGCCTGGAGCGACACAGGGAACACTGAAGCTTTCTTT.

This clonotype came up many times. The chain carries TRBV7-9 and TRBJ2-4, with TRBD1 matching over 7 bases. Germline values: CDR1 SEHNR, CDR2 FQNEAQ (reference sequence). The CDR3 sequence is 14 residues long. The V gene end was trimmed by 1 base and the J gene end by 9 bases; junction bases not matched to a gene: 6. The CDR3 protein is CASSLGQGLTIQYF. CDR3 in DNA: TGTGCCAGCAGCTTAGGACAGGGCTTGACCATTCAGTACTTC.

This clonotype has a count of ten or more. The rearrangement links TRBV10-3 to TRBJ1-3; 8 bases line up with TRBD1. The CDR3 length is 15 residues. Trimming at V came to 5 bases and at J to 4 bases, leaving 7 bases not matched to a gene. Germline lookup yields CDR1 ENHRY and CDR2 SYGVKD. DNA for the CDR3: TGTGCCATCAGTCCCGGACAGGGAACCGGAAACACCATATATTTT. Translating gives CAISPGQGTGNTIYF.

This chain joins TRBV27 and TRBJ2-3; tentative D call: TRBD2 (7 bases). This CDR3 is 12 amino acids long. CDR1 MNHEY and CDR2 SMNVEV come from the germline V gene (reference sequence). CDR3 sequence: CATGGAAADRYF. CDR3 in DNA: TGTGCTACTGGGGGGGCGGCAGCGGATCGGTATTTT.

V gene TRBV11-2 combines with J gene TRBJ2-5; 8 bases fit TRBD2. J gave up 2 bases and V 5 bases, and 13 bases lay outside the gene matches. This CDR3 has 17 amino acids. From germline, CDR1 is SGHAT and CDR2 FQNNGV. The chain's CDR3 is CASSLIIGTGGQETQYF. CDR3 bases: TGTGCCAGCAGCCTGATAATTGGAACGGGGGGGCAAGAGACCCAGTACTTC. Using reference TRBV11-2 and TRBJ2-5 for the parts outside the CDR3, the full variable domain is EAGVAQSPRYKIIEKRQSVAFWCNPISGHATLYWYQQILGQGPKLLIQFQNNGVVDDSQLPKDRFSAERLKGVDSTLKIQPAKLEDSAVYLCASSLIIGTGGQETQYFGPGTRLLVL.

This clonotype showed up many times. This rearrangement joins TRBV15 to TRBJ2-7; D call uncertain. V lost 4 bases and J lost 2, with 3 bases in between. The CDR3 runs to 11 residues. Germline V gives CDR1 LNHNV, CDR2 YYDKDF (reference sequence). CDR3 DNA sequence: TGTGCCACCAGCACAGCCTACGAGCAGTACTTC. This codes for CATSTAYEQYF. Combining the CDR3 with reference TRBV15 and TRBJ2-7 gives the whole variable domain DAMVIQNPRYQVTQFGKPVTLSCSQTLNHNVMYWYQQKSSQAPKLLFHYYDKDFNNEADTPDNFQSRRPNTSFCFLDIRSPGLGDTAMYLCATSTAYEQYFGPGTRLTVT.

There are many counts of this clonotype. This chain uses TRBV3-1 with TRBJ1-4; TRBD1 agrees at 11 bases. The CDR3 extends over 18 amino acids. The V gene's germline CDR1 is LGHDT and CDR2 YNNKEL (reference sequence). V shed 4 bases, J shed 1 base, and the junction held 8 bases outside the gene matches. The CDR3 nucleotides are TGTGCCAGCAGCCCCGCCGCCGGGACAGGGGGAACTAATGAAAAACTGTTTTTT. Translated: CASSPAAGTGGTNEKLFF.

J is TRBJ2-1 and V is TRBV6-1; 9 nucleotides line up with TRBD1. Trimming at V came to 1 base and at J to 5 bases, leaving 3 bases not matched to a gene. Germline loops: CDR1 MNHNS, CDR2 SASEGT. CDR3 length: 15 residues. The CDR3 loop reads CASSEGQGGHNEQFF. The CDR3 DNA reads as TGTGCCAGCAGTGAAGGACAGGGGGGCCACAATGAGCAGTTCTTC.

This clonotype showed up many times. The V gene is TRBV7-2, the J gene TRBJ2-1, with 12 bases fitting TRBD2. Germline CDR1 SGHTA, CDR2 FQGNSA. V trimming: 6 bases; J trimming: 2 bases; junction bases outside the gene matches: 2. This CDR3 is 15 amino acids long. The chain's CDR3 is CASSPSGGAYNEQFF. The CDR3 coding sequence is TGTGCCAGCAGTCCTAGCGGGGGGGCCTACAATGAGCAGTTCTTC.

This clonotype was picked up many times. This chain uses TRBV7-6 with TRBJ1-4; unclear D gene. Trimming cost V 4 bases and J 1 base, with 7 bases left between them. This CDR3 region has 14 residues. The V gene's germline CDR1 is SGHVS and CDR2 FNYEAQ. CDR3 sequence: CASSSRLTNEKLFF. The DNA for the CDR3 is TGTGCCAGCAGCTCCAGACTAACTAATGAAAAACTGTTTTTT.

This clonotype occurred many times. The CDR3 is CASSKTSSRGSLQETQYF. CDR3 nucleotides: TGTGCCAGCAGCAAAACCTCCTCGCGGGGGTCACTACAAGAGACCCAGTACTTC. The genes are TRBV21-1 and TRBJ2-5; TRBD2 is the table's D call and was not checked against the DNA. TRBV21-1 is recorded as a pseudogene. The CDR3 loop spans 18 amino acids.

The table lists this clonotype with many counts. The chain has TRBV3-1 and TRBJ2-7; TRBD2 aligns across 7 bases. This CDR3 has 14 amino acids. V shed 4 bases, J shed 3 bases, and the junction held 6 bases outside the gene matches. Germline V gives CDR1 LGHDT, CDR2 YNNKEL (reference sequence). The CDR3 nucleotides are TGTGCCAGCAGCCTGTCCGGGACTAACTACGAGCAGTACTTC. Translated, it gives CASSLSGTNYEQYF.

This clonotype was counted many times. The CDR3 loop is CASSYGQTEAFF. The CDR3 DNA reads TGTGCCAGCAGTTACGGTCAAACTGAAGCTTTCTTT. The chain recombines TRBV6-5 with TRBJ1-1, with unresolved D. Trimming took 2 bases from V and 5 from J, leaving 6 bases between them. Germline V lookup: CDR1 MNHEY, CDR2 SVGAGI. This CDR3 has 12 residues.

This clonotype was recorded only once. A much larger clone differs from this one at a single base, so this may be a read error. V and J are TRBV12-3 or TRBV12-4 and TRBJ2-1; 7 bases fit TRBD1. The CDR3 runs 15 residues. This CDR3 reads CASSPQGSIYNEQLF. As DNA, the CDR3 is TGTGCCAGCAGCCCACAGGGGAGTATCTACAATGAGCAGCTCTTC.

Ten or more counts support this clonotype. The rearrangement links TRBV20-1 to TRBJ2-3; TRBD2 agrees at 9 bases. The CDR3 extends over 18 amino acids. CDR1 DFQATT and CDR2 SNEGSKA come from the germline V gene (reference sequence). With V trimmed by 1 base and J by 1 base, 12 bases remained unmatched. CDR3 loop: CSARGGSAGGPGTDTQYF. The DNA of the CDR3 is TGCAGTGCTAGAGGAGGCTCGGCGGGGGGGCCGGGCACAGATACGCAGTATTTT.

The table lists this clonotype with many counts. This chain links TRBV20-1 with TRBJ2-1; 10 bases map to TRBD2. Germline V lookup: CDR1 DFQATT, CDR2 SNEGSKA (reference sequence). Losses at the gene ends were 6 bases for V and 0 bases for J; bases not matched to a gene: 8. This CDR3 has 16 amino acids. This CDR3 reads CSAESGRGNSYNEQFF. The CDR3 DNA sequence: TGCAGTGCCGAGAGCGGGAGGGGTAACTCCTACAATGAGCAGTTCTTC.

The rearrangement links TRBV12-3 or TRBV12-4 to TRBJ1-2; TRBD1 matches at 8 bases. The V gene end was trimmed by 6 bases and the J gene end by 5 bases; junction bases not matched to a gene: 5. This CDR3 has 13 residues. The CDR3 spells CASSQDRVYGYTF. As DNA, the CDR3 is TGTGCCAGCAGCCAGGACAGGGTGTATGGCTACACCTTC.

This sequence joins TRBV10-3 and TRBJ2-1; D gene unclear. Per germline, CDR1 ENHRY and CDR2 SYGVKD. Trimming left V 2 bases short and J 6 bases short, with 8 bases between. CDR3 length: 13 amino acids. CDR3 in DNA: TGTGCCATCAGTGAGGACGCACGCAATGAGCAGTTCTTC. Translating it yields CAISEDARNEQFF.

This clonotype was detected a few times. The J gene is TRBJ1-1, the V gene TRBV28; D is possibly TRBD1 (5 bases). Trimming removed 2 bases at V and 10 bases at J, with 17 bases between. This CDR3 spans 14 amino acids. Germline loops: CDR1 MDHEN, CDR2 SYDVKM. In DNA form, the CDR3 reads TGTGCCAGCAGTTTACGGAGACCGGGACGGGGAGCTTTCTTT. Its protein product is CASSLRRPGRGAFF.

This clonotype was seen only a few times. The CDR3 bases are TGCGCCAGCAGCTTCGCAGGTAGCGGGAGCTACGAGCAGTACTTC. It specifies CASSFAGSGSYEQYF. This sequence joins TRBV5-1 and TRBJ2-7; 9 bases fit TRBD2. Germline assignment: CDR1 SGHRS and CDR2 YFSETQ. There are 15 residues in the CDR3. The junction had 6 bases not matched to a gene; V was cut back by 2 bases and J by 3 bases.

This clonotype has at least ten counts. The chain is built from TRBV5-6 and TRBJ2-2, with D possibly matching TRBD1 (5 bases). From germline, CDR1 is SGHDT and CDR2 YYEEEE. The CDR3 runs to 16 residues. Trimming removed 4 bases from V and 5 bases from J, with 18 bases in between. DNA for the CDR3: TGTGCCAGCAGCGCCGCTCCAAGGGGTCGTACCGGGGAGCTGTTTTTT. Protein product: CASSAAPRGRTGELFF.

This clonotype was detected ten times or more. The genes are TRBV20-1 and TRBJ2-3; 9 bases are shared with TRBD2. The CDR3 runs to 15 residues. Unmatched junction bases numbered 6, after V lost 3 bases and J lost 2 bases. Germline V gene sequence: CDR1 DFQATT, CDR2 SNEGSKA (reference sequence). DNA of the CDR3: TGCAGTGCTAGTGGGGCGGGAGGGCCCACAGATACGCAGTATTTT. This sequence encodes CSASGAGGPTDTQYF.

This clonotype appeared many times. V usage is TRBV20-1 and J usage is TRBJ2-1; 12 nucleotides align to TRBD2. The germline V gene has CDR1 DFQATT and CDR2 SNEGSKA (reference sequence). V dropped 2 bases and J dropped 0; count of bases not matched to a gene: 11. The CDR3 covers 19 residues. The CDR3 region is CSARLPGLAGGSSYNEQFF. The CDR3 DNA follows: TGCAGTGCTAGACTTCCGGGACTAGCGGGCGGGAGCTCCTACAATGAGCAGTTCTTC.

This clonotype was counted many times. The gene calls are TRBV20-1 and TRBJ2-7, with a weak D call TRBD2 (6 bases). CDR1 is DFQATT and CDR2 is SNEGSKA in the germline V gene (reference sequence). V lost 3 bases, J lost 4 bases, and 13 bases lay in between. The CDR3 length is 13 residues. CDR3 DNA sequence: TGCAGTGCTAGGGGGAGGACTGTGTACGAGCAGTACTTC. Translation: CSARGRTVYEQYF.

In this sample, this clonotype turned up many times. The J gene is TRBJ2-7, the V gene TRBV25-1, with D unresolved. Germline V gives CDR1 MGHDK, CDR2 SYGVNS. Trimming removed 7 bases from V and 3 bases from J, with 7 bases in between. The CDR3 has 11 residues. Written as DNA, the CDR3 is TGTGCCAGCAAGGGCCTCTACGAGCAGTACTTC. It translates to CASKGLYEQYF.

For this clonotype: The junction differs from germline at one of its ends, possibly a read error. The J gene is TRBJ2-7, the V gene TRBV4-2, with 9 bases fitting TRBD2. Germline values: CDR1 LGHNA, CDR2 YNFKEQ. This CDR3 has 16 residues. CDR3 nucleotides: TGTACCAGCAGCCAAGCATCTAGCGGGACAGACTACGAGCAGTACTTC. Translating it yields CTSSQASSGTDYEQYF.